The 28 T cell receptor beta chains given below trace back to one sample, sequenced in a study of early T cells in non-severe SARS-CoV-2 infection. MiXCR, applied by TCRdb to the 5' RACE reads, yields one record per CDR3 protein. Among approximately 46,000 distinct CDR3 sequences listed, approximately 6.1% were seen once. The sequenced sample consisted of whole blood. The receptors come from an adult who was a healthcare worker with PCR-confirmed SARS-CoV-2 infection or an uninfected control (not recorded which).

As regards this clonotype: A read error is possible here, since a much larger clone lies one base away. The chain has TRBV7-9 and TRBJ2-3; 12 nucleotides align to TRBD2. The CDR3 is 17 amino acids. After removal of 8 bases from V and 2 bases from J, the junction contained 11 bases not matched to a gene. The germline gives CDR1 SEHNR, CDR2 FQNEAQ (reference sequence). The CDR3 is CASGPRTSGEFTDTQYF. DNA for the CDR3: TGTGCCAGCGGCCCGCGGACTAGCGGGGAGTTCACAGATACGCAGTATTTT.

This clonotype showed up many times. The CDR3 is CASSFTSGGLFSNQPQHF. The CDR3 DNA sequence: TGTGCCAGCAGTTTCACATCCGGGGGCCTCTTTAGCAATCAGCCCCAGCATTTT. The gene calls are TRBV28 and TRBJ1-5, with D possibly TRBD1 on 6 matching bases. Trimming shortened V by 3 bases and J by 0 bases, and 18 bases separated the two germline ends. Germline lookup yields CDR1 MDHEN and CDR2 SYDVKM. There are 18 residues in the CDR3. Full variable domain (remainder filled in from reference TRBV28 and TRBJ1-5): DVKVTQSSRYLVKRTGEKVFLECVQDMDHENMFWYRQDPGLGLRLIYFSYDVKMKEKGDIPEGYSVSREKKERFSLILESASTNQTSMYLCASSFTSGGLFSNQPQHFGDGTRLSIL.

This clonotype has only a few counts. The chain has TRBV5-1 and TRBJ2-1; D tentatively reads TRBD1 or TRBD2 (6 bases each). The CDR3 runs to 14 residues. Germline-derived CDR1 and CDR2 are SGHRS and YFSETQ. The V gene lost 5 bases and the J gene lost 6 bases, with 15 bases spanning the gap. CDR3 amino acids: CASREGGGFNEQFF. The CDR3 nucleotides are TGCGCCAGCAGGGAGGGGGGCGGCTTCAATGAGCAGTTCTTC.

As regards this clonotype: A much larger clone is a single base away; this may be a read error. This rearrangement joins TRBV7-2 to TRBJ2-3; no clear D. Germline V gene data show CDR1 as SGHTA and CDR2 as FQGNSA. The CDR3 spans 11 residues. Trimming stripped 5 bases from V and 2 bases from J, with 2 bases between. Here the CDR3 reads CASSNTDTQYF. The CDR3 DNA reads TGTGCCAGCAGCAACACAGATACGCAGTATTTT. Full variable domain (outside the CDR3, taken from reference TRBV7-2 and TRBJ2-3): GAGVSQSPSNKVTEKGKDVELRCDPISGHTALYWYRQSLGQGLEFLIYFQGNSAPDKSGLPSDRFSAERTGGSVSTLTIQRTQQEDSAVYLCASSNTDTQYFGPGTRLTVL.

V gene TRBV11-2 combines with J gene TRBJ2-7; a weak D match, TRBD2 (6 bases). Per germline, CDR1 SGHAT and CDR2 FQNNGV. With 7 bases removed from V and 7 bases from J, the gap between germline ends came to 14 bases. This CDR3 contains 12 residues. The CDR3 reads CASNRWGEEQYF. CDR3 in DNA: TGTGCCAGCAACCGGTGGGGGGAAGAGCAGTACTTC.

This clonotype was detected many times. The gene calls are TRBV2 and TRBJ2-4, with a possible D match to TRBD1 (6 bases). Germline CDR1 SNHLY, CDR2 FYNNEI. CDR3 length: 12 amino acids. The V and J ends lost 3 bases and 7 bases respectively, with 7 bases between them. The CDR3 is CASSDQGNIQYF. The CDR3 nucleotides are TGTGCCAGCAGTGATCAGGGGAACATTCAGTACTTC. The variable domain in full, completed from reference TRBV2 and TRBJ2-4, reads EPEVTQTPSHQVTQMGQEVILRCVPISNHLYFYWYRQILGQKVEFLVSFYNNEISEKSEIFDDQFSVERPDGSNFTLKIRSTKLEDSAMYFCASSDQGNIQYFGAGTRLSVL.

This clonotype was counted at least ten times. CDR3 protein: CASSFSGTSGPTDTQYF. The DNA for the CDR3 is TGTGCCAGCAGCTTTTCCGGGACTTCGGGTCCCACAGATACGCAGTATTTT. The chain has TRBV7-8 and TRBJ2-3; TRBD2 is a possible D gene (6 bases). This CDR3 spans 17 amino acids. The V gene's germline CDR1 is SGHVS and CDR2 FQNEAQ. The V end lost 3 bases, the J end lost 2 bases, and 18 bases lay between the germline ends.

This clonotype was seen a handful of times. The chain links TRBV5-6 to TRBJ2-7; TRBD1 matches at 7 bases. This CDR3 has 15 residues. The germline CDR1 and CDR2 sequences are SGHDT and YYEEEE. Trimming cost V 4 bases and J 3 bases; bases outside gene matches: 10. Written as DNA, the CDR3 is TGTGCCAGCAGCGGAGTTGAGGGGGCGATCTACGAGCAGTACTTC. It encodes CASSGVEGAIYEQYF.

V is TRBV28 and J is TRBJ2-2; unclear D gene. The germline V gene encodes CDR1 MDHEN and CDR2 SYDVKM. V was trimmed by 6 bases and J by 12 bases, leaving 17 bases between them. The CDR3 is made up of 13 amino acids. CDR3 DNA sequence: TGTGCCAGCAGCTTCCGGGCCCCACCACAGCTGTTTTTT. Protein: CASSFRAPPQLFF.

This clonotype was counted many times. The CDR3 sequence is CASSRQALPTSGELFF. CDR3 coding DNA: TGTGCCAGCAGCCGACAGGCGCTTCCCACCTCGGGGGAGCTGTTTTTT. This chain links TRBV12-3 or TRBV12-4 with TRBJ2-2; a possible D gene is TRBD1 (6 bases). V was cut by 6 bases and J by 8 bases, with 22 bases left in between. The CDR3 runs 16 residues.

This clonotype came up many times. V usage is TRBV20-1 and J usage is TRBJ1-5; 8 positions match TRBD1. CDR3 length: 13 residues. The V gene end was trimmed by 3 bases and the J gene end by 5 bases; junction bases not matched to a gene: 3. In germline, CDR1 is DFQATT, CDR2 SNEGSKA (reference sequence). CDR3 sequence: CSASDRGYQPQHF. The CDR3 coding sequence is TGCAGTGCTAGCGACAGGGGATATCAGCCCCAGCATTTT.

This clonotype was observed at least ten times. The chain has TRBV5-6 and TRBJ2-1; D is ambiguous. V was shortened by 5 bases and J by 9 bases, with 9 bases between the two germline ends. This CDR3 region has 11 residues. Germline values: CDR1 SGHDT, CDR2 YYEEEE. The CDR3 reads CASSESVEQFF. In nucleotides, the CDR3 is TGTGCCAGCAGTGAAAGTGTTGAGCAGTTCTTC.

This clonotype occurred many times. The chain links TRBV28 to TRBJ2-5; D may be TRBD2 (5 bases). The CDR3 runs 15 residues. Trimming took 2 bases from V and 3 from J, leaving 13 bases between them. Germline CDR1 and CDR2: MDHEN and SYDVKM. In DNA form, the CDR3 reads TGTGCCAGCAGTTTAGAGAGAGGGCGGGAAGAGACCCAGTACTTC. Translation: CASSLERGREETQYF.

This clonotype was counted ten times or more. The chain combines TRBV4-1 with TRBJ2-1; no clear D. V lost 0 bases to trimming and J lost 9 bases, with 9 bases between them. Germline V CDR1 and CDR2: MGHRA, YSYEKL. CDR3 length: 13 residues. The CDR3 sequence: CASSQDPHAEQFF. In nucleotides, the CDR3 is TGCGCCAGCAGCCAAGATCCCCACGCTGAGCAGTTCTTC.

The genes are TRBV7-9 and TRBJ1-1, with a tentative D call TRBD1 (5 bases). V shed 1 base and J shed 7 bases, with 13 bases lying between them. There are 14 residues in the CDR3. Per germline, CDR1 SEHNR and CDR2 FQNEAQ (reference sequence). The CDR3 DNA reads TGTGCCAGCAGCTTAGATGGAGGACAACTTGAAGCTTTCTTT. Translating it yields CASSLDGGQLEAFF.

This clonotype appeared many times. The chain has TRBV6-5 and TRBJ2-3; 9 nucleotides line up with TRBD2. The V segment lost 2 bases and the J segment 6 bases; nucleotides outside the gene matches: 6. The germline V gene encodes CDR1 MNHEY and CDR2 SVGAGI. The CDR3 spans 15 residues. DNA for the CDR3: TGTGCCAGCAGTTACGAGCTAGCGGGACGGGATACGCAGTATTTT. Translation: CASSYELAGRDTQYF.

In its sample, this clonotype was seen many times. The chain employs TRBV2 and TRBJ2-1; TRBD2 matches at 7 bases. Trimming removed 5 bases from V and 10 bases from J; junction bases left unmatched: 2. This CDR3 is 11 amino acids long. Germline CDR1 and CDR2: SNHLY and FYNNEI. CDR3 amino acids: CASSTSDEQFF. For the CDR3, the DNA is TGTGCCAGCAGTACTAGCGACGAGCAGTTCTTC.

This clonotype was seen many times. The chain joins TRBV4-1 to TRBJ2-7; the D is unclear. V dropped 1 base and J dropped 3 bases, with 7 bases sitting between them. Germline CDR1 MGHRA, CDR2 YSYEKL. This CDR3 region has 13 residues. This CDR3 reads CASSQAGDYEQYF. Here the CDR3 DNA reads TGCGCCAGCAGCCAAGCTGGTGACTACGAGCAGTACTTC.

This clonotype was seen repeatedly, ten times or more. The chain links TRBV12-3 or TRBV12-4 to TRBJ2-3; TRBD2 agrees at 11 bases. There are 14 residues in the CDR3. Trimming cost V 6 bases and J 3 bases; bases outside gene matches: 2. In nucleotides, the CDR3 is TGTGCCAGCAGACTAGCGGGGGTTACAGATACGCAGTATTTT. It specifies CASRLAGVTDTQYF.

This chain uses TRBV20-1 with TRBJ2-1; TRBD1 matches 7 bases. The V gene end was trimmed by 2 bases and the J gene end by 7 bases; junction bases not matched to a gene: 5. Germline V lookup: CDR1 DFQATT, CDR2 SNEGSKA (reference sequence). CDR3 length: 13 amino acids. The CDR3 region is CSARLGGLNEQFF. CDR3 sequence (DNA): TGCAGTGCTAGACTAGGGGGCCTAAATGAGCAGTTCTTC.

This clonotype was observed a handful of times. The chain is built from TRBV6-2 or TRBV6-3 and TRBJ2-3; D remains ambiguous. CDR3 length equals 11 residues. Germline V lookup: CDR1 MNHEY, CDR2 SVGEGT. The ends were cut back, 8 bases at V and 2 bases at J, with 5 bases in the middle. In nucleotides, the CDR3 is TGTGCCAGCGGCCCCACAGATACGCAGTATTTT. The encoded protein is CASGPTDTQYF.

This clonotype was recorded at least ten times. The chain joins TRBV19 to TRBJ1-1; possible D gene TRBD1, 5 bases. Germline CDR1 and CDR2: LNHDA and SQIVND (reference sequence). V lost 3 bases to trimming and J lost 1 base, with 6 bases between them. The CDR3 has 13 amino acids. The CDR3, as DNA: TGTGCCAGTAGTATCGGGGGGAACACTGAAGCTTTCTTT. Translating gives CASSIGGNTEAFF.

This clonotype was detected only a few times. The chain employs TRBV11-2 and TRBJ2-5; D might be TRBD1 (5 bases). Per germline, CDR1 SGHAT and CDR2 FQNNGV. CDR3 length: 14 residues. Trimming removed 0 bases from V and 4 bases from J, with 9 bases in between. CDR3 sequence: CASSLDSGRETQYF. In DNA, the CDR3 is TGTGCCAGCAGCTTAGACTCAGGGCGAGAGACCCAGTACTTC.

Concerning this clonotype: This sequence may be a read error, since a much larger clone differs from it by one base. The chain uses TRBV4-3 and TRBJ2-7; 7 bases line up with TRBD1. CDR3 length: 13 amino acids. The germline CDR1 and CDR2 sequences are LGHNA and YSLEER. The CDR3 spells CASSQDYRGEQHF. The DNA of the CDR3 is TGCGCCAGCAGCCAAGATTACAGGGGCGAGCAGCACTTC.

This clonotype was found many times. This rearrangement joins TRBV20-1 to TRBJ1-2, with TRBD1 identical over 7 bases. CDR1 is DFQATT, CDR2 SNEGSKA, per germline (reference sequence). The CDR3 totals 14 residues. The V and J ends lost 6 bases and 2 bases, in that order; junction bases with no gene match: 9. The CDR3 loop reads CSATGDRKNYGYTF. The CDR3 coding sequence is TGCAGTGCCACGGGGGACAGAAAAAACTATGGCTACACCTTC.

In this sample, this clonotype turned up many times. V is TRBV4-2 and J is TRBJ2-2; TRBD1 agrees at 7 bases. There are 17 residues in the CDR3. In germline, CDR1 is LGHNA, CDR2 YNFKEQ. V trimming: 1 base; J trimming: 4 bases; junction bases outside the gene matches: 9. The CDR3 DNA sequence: TGTGCCAGCAGCCAAGCGTTACAGGGGATGATCACCGGGGAGCTGTTTTTT. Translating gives CASSQALQGMITGELFF.

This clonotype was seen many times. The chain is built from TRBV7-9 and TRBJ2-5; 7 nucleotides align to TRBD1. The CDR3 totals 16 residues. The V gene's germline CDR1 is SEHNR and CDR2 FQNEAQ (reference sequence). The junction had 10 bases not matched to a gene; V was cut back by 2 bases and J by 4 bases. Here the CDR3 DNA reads TGTGCCAGCAGCTTAAGCCGACAGGGAACGGCAGAGACCCAGTACTTC. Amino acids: CASSLSRQGTAETQYF.

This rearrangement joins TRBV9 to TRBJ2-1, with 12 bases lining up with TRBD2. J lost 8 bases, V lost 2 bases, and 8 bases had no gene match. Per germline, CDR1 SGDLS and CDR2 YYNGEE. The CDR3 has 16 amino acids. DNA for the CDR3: TGTGCCAGCAGCGTTGGGCTAGCGGGGGGGCTCGATGAGCAGTTCTTC. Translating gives CASSVGLAGGLDEQFF. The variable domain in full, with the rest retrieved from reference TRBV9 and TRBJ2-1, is DSGVTQTPKHLITATGQRVTLRCSPRSGDLSVYWYQQSLDQGLQFLIQYYNGEERAKGNILERFSAQQFPDLHSELNLSSLELGDSALYFCASSVGLAGGLDEQFFGPGTRLTVL.